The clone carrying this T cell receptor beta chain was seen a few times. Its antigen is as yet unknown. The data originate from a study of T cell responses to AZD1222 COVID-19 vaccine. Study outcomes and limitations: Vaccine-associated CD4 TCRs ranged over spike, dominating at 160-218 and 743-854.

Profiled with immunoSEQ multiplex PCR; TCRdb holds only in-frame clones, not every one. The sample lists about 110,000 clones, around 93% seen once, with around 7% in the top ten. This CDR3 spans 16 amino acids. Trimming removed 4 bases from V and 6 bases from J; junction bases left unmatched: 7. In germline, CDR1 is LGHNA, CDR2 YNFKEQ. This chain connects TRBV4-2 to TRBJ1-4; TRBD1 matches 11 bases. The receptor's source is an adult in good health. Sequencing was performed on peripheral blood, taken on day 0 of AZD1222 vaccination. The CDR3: CASSLQDRGRDEKLFF. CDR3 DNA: TGTGCCAGCAGCCTCCAGGACAGGGGGCGCGATGAAAAACTGTTTTTT.